The clone carrying this T cell receptor (beta chain) has just a few counts. The sample comes from a study of response to subunit inactivated influenza vaccine. MiXCR, run by TCRdb on the RT-PCR reads, gives a single entry per CDR3 protein. The profile shows roughly 650,000 distinct CDR3 sequences, 12% to 15% of them singletons. This CDR3 region has 11 residues. The V end lost 6 bases, the J end lost 5 bases, and 11 bases lay between the germline ends. Germline V CDR1 and CDR2: SQVTM, ANQGSEA. The sequencing used PBMCs from blood, collected around 15 days before vaccination. The TCR was taken from a man aged 50 to 60 who received an inactivated influenza vaccine. The chain has TRBV29-1 and TRBJ2-7; weak D call: TRBD1 (6 bases). The CDR3 reads CSVSTGNEQYF. CDR3 nucleotide sequence: TGCAGCGTAAGTACAGGGAACGAGCAGTACTTC.